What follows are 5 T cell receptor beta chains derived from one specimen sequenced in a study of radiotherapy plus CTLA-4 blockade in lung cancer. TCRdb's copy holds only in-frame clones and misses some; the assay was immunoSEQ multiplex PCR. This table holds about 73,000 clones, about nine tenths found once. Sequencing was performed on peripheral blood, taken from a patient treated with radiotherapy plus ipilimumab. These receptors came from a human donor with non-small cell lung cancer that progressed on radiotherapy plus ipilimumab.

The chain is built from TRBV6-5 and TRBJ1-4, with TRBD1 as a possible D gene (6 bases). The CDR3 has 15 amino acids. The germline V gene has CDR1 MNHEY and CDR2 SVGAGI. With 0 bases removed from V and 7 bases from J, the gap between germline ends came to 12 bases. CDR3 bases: TGTGCCAGCAGTTACTCGGTTTGGACAGCTGAAAAACTGTTTTTT. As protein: CASSYSVWTAEKLFF.

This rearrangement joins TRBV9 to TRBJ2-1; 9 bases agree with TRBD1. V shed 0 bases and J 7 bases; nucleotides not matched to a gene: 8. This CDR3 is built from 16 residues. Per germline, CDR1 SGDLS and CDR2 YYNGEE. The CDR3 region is CASSVDRGLSRNEQFF. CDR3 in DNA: TGTGCCAGCAGCGTAGACAGGGGGCTTTCTAGGAATGAGCAGTTCTTC. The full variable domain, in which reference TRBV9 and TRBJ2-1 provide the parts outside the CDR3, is DSGVTQTPKHLITATGQRVTLRCSPRSGDLSVYWYQQSLDQGLQFLIQYYNGEERAKGNILERFSAQQFPDLHSELNLSSLELGDSALYFCASSVDRGLSRNEQFFGPGTRLTVL.

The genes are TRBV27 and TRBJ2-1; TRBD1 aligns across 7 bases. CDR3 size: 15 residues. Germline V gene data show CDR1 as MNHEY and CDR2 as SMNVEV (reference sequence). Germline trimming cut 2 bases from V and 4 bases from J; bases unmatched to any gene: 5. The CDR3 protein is CASSLMPGGYNEQFF. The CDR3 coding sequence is TGTGCCAGCAGTTTAATGCCAGGGGGTTACAATGAGCAGTTCTTC.

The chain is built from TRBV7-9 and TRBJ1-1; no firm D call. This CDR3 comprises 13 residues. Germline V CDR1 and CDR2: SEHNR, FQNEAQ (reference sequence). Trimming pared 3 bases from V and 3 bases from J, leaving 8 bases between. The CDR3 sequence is CASSFRDDTEAFF. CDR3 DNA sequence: TGTGCCAGCAGCTTTCGGGATGACACTGAAGCTTTCTTT.

CDR3: CASSWGGGRNNEQFF. The CDR3 nucleotides are TGCGCCAGCAGCTGGGGCGGGGGACGCAACAATGAGCAGTTCTTC. The rearrangement joins TRBV5-1 to TRBJ2-1; 7 positions agree with TRBD2. This CDR3 is built from 15 residues. The J segment lost 5 bases and the V segment lost 3 bases, leaving 8 bases of the junction unmatched. The germline gives CDR1 SGHRS, CDR2 YFSETQ.